These T cell receptor beta chains were read from a single sample in a study of cytomegalovirus exposure and HLA in healthy donors. Profiled with immunoSEQ multiplex PCR; TCRdb holds only in-frame clones, not every one. The table shows approximately 290,000 clones, with 75% to 90% occurring only once. Sequenced material: PBMCs. Receptor source: a girl aged 2 to 9 in good health and CMV-seronegative. Both conserved end residues are part of each CDR3. D genes are given only for firm matches. Part of the rows lack a size; the others show once, few, many or a class for expanded clones.

NA	TRBV30	NA	TRBJ2-7	TGTGCCTGGAGTGCGGCCGGGCGGGGCACGTACTTC	CAWSAAGRGTYF
TRBD2	TRBV19	NA	TRBJ2-2	TGTGCCAGTAGTTTAGCGGGAGGGTGGTCGGCCGGGGAGCTGTTTTTT	CASSLAGGWSAGELFF
NA	TRBV11-2	once	TRBJ1-2	TGTGCCAGCAGTTACAGGGTGGGTGGCTACACCTTC	CASSYRVGGYTF
NA	TRBV29-1	NA	TRBJ2-7	TGCAGCGTTGGTGTAGGGAGGATAACTTCCTACGAGCAGTACTTC	CSVGVGRITSYEQYF
TRBD1	TRBV30	NA	TRBJ1-5	TGTGCCTGGACGGGGACAGGGGGCTATCAGCCCCAGCATTTT	CAWTGTGGYQPQHF
TRBD1	TRBV7-9	NA	TRBJ2-3	TGTGCCAGCAGCCCTATAACAGGGGCGAGCACAGATACGCAGTATTTT	CASSPITGASTDTQYF
TRBD1	TRBV2	NA	TRBJ2-7	TGTGCCAGCAGTGAAATCAGGACAGGGGGCTCCTACGAGCAGTACTTC	CASSEIRTGGSYEQYF
NA	TRBV7-2	NA	TRBJ2-1	TGTGCCAGCAGCAAGACAGTCAATGAGCAGTTCTTC	CASSKTVNEQFF
TRBD1	TRBV28	NA	TRBJ1-4	TGTGCCAGCAGCTCAGGGACAGGGAATGAAAAACTGTTTTTT	CASSSGTGNEKLFF
NA	TRBV6-1	few	TRBJ2-2	TGTGCCAGCAGTGACAGGGCCACCGGGGAGCTGTTTTTT	CASSDRATGELFF
NA	TRBV21-1	NA	TRBJ1-5	TGTGCCAGGGAACCCGGACATATCAATCAGCCCCAGCATTTT	CAREPGHINQPQHF
TRBD1	TRBV10-3	few	TRBJ2-7	TGTGCCATCAGTGAGAGGGGGACAGGGGAGGACGAGCAGTACTTC	CAISERGTGEDEQYF
TRBD2	TRBV2	NA	TRBJ2-1	TGTGCCAGCAATGCGCGGGAGCTCAACAATGAGCAGTTCTTC	CASNARELNNEQFF
TRBD1	TRBV14	NA	TRBJ2-2	TGTGCCAGCAGCCCGGGACAGGGTATCACCGGGGAGCTGTTTTTT	CASSPGQGITGELFF
NA	TRBV6-5	NA	TRBJ2-7	TGTGCCAGCAGCAGAACAGGGTTCTACGAGCAGTACTTC	CASSRTGFYEQYF
NA	TRBV4-1	NA	TRBJ2-3	TGCGCCAGCAGCCAACTGAGGCAGACCCCGAAGTATTTT	CASSQLRQTPKYF
NA	TRBV25-1	NA	TRBJ2-7	TGTGCCAGCACCACGGGAGTCGCGGGCTCCTACGAGCAGTACTTC	CASTTGVAGSYEQYF
TRBD2	TRBV4-1	NA	TRBJ2-2	TGCGCCAGCAGCCAAACAGCGGGGGCCGACACCGGGGAGCTGTTTTTT	CASSQTAGADTGELFF
NA	TRBV19	NA	TRBJ2-7	TGTGCCAGTAGAATGGTACCTAGACAGGCCACCTACGAGCAGTACTTC	CASRMVPRQATYEQYF
NA	TRBV11-2	once	TRBJ1-4	TGTGCCAGCAGCTTAGCGGCGGGGTCCAGGGAAAAACTGTTTTTT	CASSLAAGSREKLFF
NA	TRBV11-2	few	TRBJ1-2	TGTGCCAGCAGCCTCGTAGACATCCGATATGGCTACACCTTC	CASSLVDIRYGYTF
TRBD1	TRBV6-1	NA	TRBJ1-2	TGTGCCAGCAGTGAAGTGACAGGGGGTAATGGCTACACCTTC	CASSEVTGGNGYTF
NA	TRBV2	NA	TRBJ1-1	TGTGCCAGCAGTGAAACCGGGTTTCTTCCTGAAGCTTTCTTT	CASSETGFLPEAFF
NA	TRBV28	NA	TRBJ2-6	TGTGCCAGCATGCCCAACTGGGCCAACGTCCTGACTTTC	CASMPNWANVLTF
TRBD1	TRBV2	NA	TRBJ2-1	TGTGCCAGCAGTCAGGGGGCGCAAAACAATGAGCAGTTCTTC	CASSQGAQNNEQFF
NA	TRBV5-1	NA	TRBJ1-3	TGCGCCAGCAGCTTATCTACTGGAAACACCATATATTTT	CASSLSTGNTIYF
NA	TRBV18	few	TRBJ1-6	TGTGCCAGCTCATCTTCGGGTTTGCTGGATTCACCCCTCCACTTT	CASSSSGLLDSPLHF
NA	TRBV11-2	NA	TRBJ2-2	TGTGCCAGCAGCTTTTTCTCGGGGTGGCGAGGCGGGGAGCTGTTTTTT	CASSFFSGWRGGELFF
NA	TRBV5-1	NA	TRBJ1-1	TGCGCCAGCAGCTTATCAGGGGACCCTGAAGCTTTCTTT	CASSLSGDPEAFF
NA	TRBV19	NA	TRBJ2-1	TGTGCCAGTAGTATTGGGGGCCCGGACAGATCCTACAATGAGCAGTTCTTC	CASSIGGPDRSYNEQFF
TRBD2	TRBV7-2	NA	TRBJ2-5	TGTGCCAGCAGCTTAGGAGCGGGGGGGTCCCAAGAGACCCAGTACTTC	CASSLGAGGSQETQYF
TRBD1	TRBV5-1	NA	TRBJ2-7	TGCGCCAGCAGCTTGGACAGGGGGCATTCCTACGAGCAGTACTTC	CASSLDRGHSYEQYF